Sequencing of this T cell receptor beta chain was carried out in a study of CD8 T cells in Susac syndrome. This clonotype was detected only once. CD8+ and CD4+ T cells were negatively isolated; TEMRA cells were FACS-enriched. Random hexamers primed reverse transcription of about 0.5 to 1 ug RNA. In TCRdb, the immunoSEQ multiplex PCR reads were re-called with MiXCR into one record per CDR3 protein. The sample contains around 180,000 distinct CDR3 sequences, 94% of which appear only once. Germline V gives CDR1 MNHNY, CDR2 SVGAGI (reference sequence). V was shortened by 6 bases and J by 7 bases, with 19 bases between the two germline ends. The CDR3 runs to 15 residues.

The sample consisted of CD4+ T cells from PBMCs. The sequence came from a human donor with Susac syndrome. The chain employs TRBV6-6 and TRBJ1-5, with D possibly being TRBD1 (6 bases). Here the CDR3 DNA reads TGTGCCAGCAGCTCTGGGGGGGGCGCAATGCAGCCCCAGCATTTT. It encodes CASSSGGGAMQPQHF.